The 3 T cell receptor beta chains below come from one sample, sequenced in a study of spatial heterogeneity in lung cancer. One entry per CDR3 protein, called by TCRdb with MiXCR from the 5' RACE reads. The sample carries some 25,000 distinct CDR3 sequences, about 4.7% recorded once. This sample's time point: sample taken at primary tumor resection. The sequences come from PBMCs, collected at surgery. These receptors were taken from a male donor with early-stage non-small cell lung cancer.

In its sample, this clonotype was seen many times. V and J are TRBV7-9 and TRBJ1-2; 8 positions match TRBD1. There are 15 residues in the CDR3. Germline CDR1 reads SEHNR; CDR2 reads FQNEAQ (reference sequence). Trimming removed 3 bases from V and 9 bases from J; junction bases left unmatched: 12. In DNA, the CDR3 is TGTGCCAGCAGCTTCGCCGGGACAGGTGGCCTTCGCTACACCTTC. Its translation is CASSFAGTGGLRYTF.

This chain joins TRBV7-3 and TRBJ1-1, with a possible D match to TRBD1 (5 bases). V gave up 1 base and J gave up 1 base, with 7 bases separating them. CDR1 is SGHTA and CDR2 is FQGTGA in the germline V gene. This CDR3 spans 14 amino acids. CDR3 sequence: CASSLMGRNTEAFF. In DNA, the CDR3 is TGTGCCAGCAGCTTAATGGGACGGAACACTGAAGCTTTCTTT.

This clonotype showed up many times. The chain couples TRBV7-2 to TRBJ1-2; D uncertain. This CDR3 spans 12 amino acids. With 2 bases removed from V and 10 bases from J, the gap between germline ends came to 11 bases. Germline V gives CDR1 SGHTA, CDR2 FQGNSA. CDR3 bases: TGTGCCAGCAGCTTACTGGCTATGGTCTACACCTTC. Translating gives CASSLLAMVYTF.